These T cell receptor beta chains were read from a single sample in a study of blood T cells in healthy people across ages. TCRdb re-called the 5' RACE reads through MiXCR, storing one row per CDR3 protein. The data contain fewer than 950,000 distinct CDR3 sequences, roughly 34% of them singletons. Sequenced sample: blood. Every receptor here comes from a man between 18 and 29 years old in good health. CDR3s include the opening cysteine and the closing phenylalanine or tryptophan. The order of the fields is clone size, D gene, J gene, V gene, CDR3 DNA, CDR3 protein. The D gene is left open where the match is weak. Clone sizes are given selectively: once, few, many, or a class where the clone is expanded.

NA,NA,TRBJ2-1,TRBV6-5,TGTGCCAGCAGCCCCCGGGCCTTACAAGAGACCCAGTTCTTC,CASSPRALQETQFF
NA,NA,TRBJ1-5,TRBV4-2,TGTGCCAGCAGCCAAGACAGGAGACCCAATCAGCCCCAGCATTTT,CASSQDRRPNQPQHF
NA,TRBD1,TRBJ1-2,TRBV4-1,TGCGCCAGCAGCCAAGAGGAGGGACAGAGCGATGGCTACACCTTC,CASSQEEGQSDGYTF
few,TRBD1,TRBJ2-3,TRBV29-1,TGCAGTTCGGGGACAGGGGGAGAAACAGATACGCAGTATTTT,CSSGTGGETDTQYF
NA,TRBD1,TRBJ1-2,TRBV10-3,TGTGCCATCAGTGAGTCAGGGACAGGGGGCTTTGGCTACACCTTC,CAISESGTGGFGYTF
NA,TRBD2,TRBJ2-5,TRBV10-3,TGTGCCATCAGTACTAGCGGGCAAGAGACCCAGTACTTC,CAISTSGQETQYF
NA,NA,TRBJ1-2,TRBV7-9,TGTGCCAGCAGCTTGGGGGGCATTAGCTATGGCTACACCTTC,CASSLGGISYGYTF
NA,NA,TRBJ1-1,TRBV11-2,TGTGCCAGCAGCGTAGAGAACGGCAGTGAAGCTTTCTTT,CASSVENGSEAFF
NA,NA,TRBJ1-2,TRBV6-1,TGTGCCACCCTCCCGAGGTCAGGCCACGCTAACGACTATGGCTACACCTTC,CATLPRSGHANDYGYTF
few,NA,TRBJ2-7,TRBV27,TGTGCCAGCAGTTTAACGGGGGCGCTTACCTACGAGCAGTACTTC,CASSLTGALTYEQYF
few,NA,TRBJ2-3,TRBV7-2,TGTGCCAGCAGCCCACAGACTACTACAGATACGCAGTATTTT,CASSPQTTTDTQYF
NA,NA,TRBJ1-5,TRBV20-1,TGCAGTGCTAGGGACGGGTTAAGCAATCAGCCCCAGCATTTT,CSARDGLSNQPQHF
NA,TRBD2,TRBJ2-7,TRBV6-2/TRBV6-3,TGTGCCAGCAGTTACGAACTAGCGGCCAACTACGAGCAGTACTTC,CASSYELAANYEQYF
NA,TRBD1,TRBJ1-1,TRBV12-5,TGTGCTAGTGCGTCGGGACAGGGGGACACTGAAGCTTTCTTT,CASASGQGDTEAFF
NA,NA,TRBJ1-2,TRBV7-9,TGTGCCAGCAGCTCAAGCGACGGGGGAGCATGGATTGGCTACACCTTC,CASSSSDGGAWIGYTF
once,NA,TRBJ1-4,TRBV4-3,TGCGCCAGCAGCCAAGAGCCTATCGGGGCTTATAATGAAAAACTGTTTTTT,CASSQEPIGAYNEKLFF
NA,NA,TRBJ1-2,TRBV4-3,TGCGCCAGCAGCCAAGACACAGGAGGTTATGGCTACACCTTC,CASSQDTGGYGYTF
NA,NA,TRBJ2-5,TRBV12-3/TRBV12-4,TGTGCCGGCAGTTCCGGGACCTTGGAAGAGACCCAGTACTTC,CAGSSGTLEETQYF
many,NA,TRBJ2-3,TRBV5-1,TGCGCCAGCAGCAAGACGGACGCAGTTGATACGCAGTATTTT,CASSKTDAVDTQYF
NA,NA,TRBJ1-4,TRBV7-6,TGTGCCAGCAGTTCACAGCAGGATGAAAAACTGTTTTTT,CASSSQQDEKLFF
many,NA,TRBJ1-2,TRBV6-5,TGTGCCAGCAGACCCCCCCGTGGGGGTGGCTACACCTTC,CASRPPRGGGYTF
NA,NA,TRBJ1-6,TRBV6-6,TGTGCCAGCCGCTGGGATAATTCACCCCTCCACTTT,CASRWDNSPLHF
few,TRBD1,TRBJ1-6,TRBV5-5,TGTGCCAGCAGCTTTGTTCTCCGACAGGGGTTGGATTCACCCCTCCACTTT,CASSFVLRQGLDSPLHF
NA,NA,TRBJ2-3,TRBV29-1,TGCAGCGTTGATCCAGGTTTCACAGATACGCAGTATTTT,CSVDPGFTDTQYF
few,NA,TRBJ1-1,TRBV29-1,TGCTGCGTTGGCTACAGGGTTATGAACACTGAAGCTTTCTTT,CCVGYRVMNTEAFF
NA,NA,TRBJ1-2,TRBV5-5,TGTGCCAGCAGCTTGGGGGACACAAGCTATGGCTACACCTTC,CASSLGDTSYGYTF
NA,NA,TRBJ1-1,TRBV6-5,TGTGCCAGCAGAAGGAGCCGAAACACTGAAGCTTTCTTT,CASRRSRNTEAFF
NA,NA,TRBJ2-5,TRBV2,TGTGCCAGCAGTGACAACAGGGTGGGGACCCAGTACTTC,CASSDNRVGTQYF
NA,TRBD1,TRBJ2-6,TRBV11-1,TGTGCCAGCAGCTACGACAGGGGAACTGGGGCCAACGTCCTGACTTTC,CASSYDRGTGANVLTF
many,TRBD2,TRBJ2-1,TRBV4-3,TGCGCCAGCAGCCACCCCGGACTAGCGGCCTACAATGAGCAGTTCTTC,CASSHPGLAAYNEQFF
NA,NA,TRBJ2-3,TRBV5-1,TGCGCCAGCAGCTTCAACAGTAAGAGCACAGATACGCAGTATTTT,CASSFNSKSTDTQYF
few,NA,TRBJ2-1,TRBV4-3,TGCGCCAGCAGCCAAGGGGTGGAATCGAGCTCCTACAATGAGCAGTTCTTC,CASSQGVESSSYNEQFF
NA,NA,TRBJ1-6,TRBV20-1,TGCAGTGCTAGTAGCGGCTTAAACGTTAATTCACCCCTCCACTTT,CSASSGLNVNSPLHF
NA,TRBD1,TRBJ2-5,TRBV20-1,TGCAGTGCTGGGGCCAGGGGGATTGAGACCCAGTACTTC,CSAGARGIETQYF
NA,NA,TRBJ2-7,TRBV12-3/TRBV12-4,TGTGCCAGCAGTTGGGACACACCGTACGAGCAGTACTTC,CASSWDTPYEQYF
NA,TRBD1,TRBJ2-1,TRBV29-1,TGCAGCGTGGGGACAGGGGGCTTGAATGAGCAGTTCTTC,CSVGTGGLNEQFF
few,TRBD1,TRBJ1-5,TRBV5-1,TGCGCCAGCAGCGCCGACAGGGCGGATCAGCCCCAGCATTTT,CASSADRADQPQHF
few,TRBD2,TRBJ2-1,TRBV20-1,TGCAGTGCTAGGGGACTAGCGGGGACATACAATGAGCAGTTCTTC,CSARGLAGTYNEQFF
NA,NA,TRBJ1-3,TRBV29-1,TGCAGCGTTGAAGGCTCCGGGACTGGGGTTTTTGGAAACACCATATATTTT,CSVEGSGTGVFGNTIYF
NA,TRBD1,TRBJ1-1,TRBV5-1,TGCGCCAGCAGCGAAGACAGGGAGAACACTGAAGCTTTCTTT,CASSEDRENTEAFF
NA,NA,TRBJ1-5,TRBV5-5,TGTGCCAGCAGCGATTACAAGGACGGCCCCAATCAGCCCCAGCATTTT,CASSDYKDGPNQPQHF
few,TRBD1,TRBJ2-3,TRBV2,TGTGCCAGCTGGACAGGTGAAGGGCAGTATTTT,CASWTGEGQYF
NA,TRBD2,TRBJ2-5,TRBV9,TGTGCCAGCAGCCCAGGACTAGCTCGAACCTTTAAAGAGACCCAGTACTTC,CASSPGLARTFKETQYF
NA,NA,TRBJ1-5,TRBV12-3/TRBV12-4,TGTGCCAGCAAGGTTAGCAATCAGCCCCAGCATTTT,CASKVSNQPQHF
many,NA,TRBJ2-5,TRBV6-2/TRBV6-3,TGTGCCAGCAGCTCCATAGAGACCCAGTACTTC,CASSSIETQYF